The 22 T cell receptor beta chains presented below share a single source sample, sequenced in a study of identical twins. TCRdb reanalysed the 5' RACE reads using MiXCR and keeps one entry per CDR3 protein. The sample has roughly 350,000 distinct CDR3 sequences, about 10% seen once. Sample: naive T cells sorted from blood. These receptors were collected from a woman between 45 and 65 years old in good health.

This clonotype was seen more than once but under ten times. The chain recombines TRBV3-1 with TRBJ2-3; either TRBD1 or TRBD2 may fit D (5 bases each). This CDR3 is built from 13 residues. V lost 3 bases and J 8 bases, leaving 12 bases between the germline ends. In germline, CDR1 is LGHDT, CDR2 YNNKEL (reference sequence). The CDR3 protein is CASSHWRGVTQYF. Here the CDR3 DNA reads TGTGCCAGCAGCCACTGGAGAGGGGTTACGCAGTATTTT.

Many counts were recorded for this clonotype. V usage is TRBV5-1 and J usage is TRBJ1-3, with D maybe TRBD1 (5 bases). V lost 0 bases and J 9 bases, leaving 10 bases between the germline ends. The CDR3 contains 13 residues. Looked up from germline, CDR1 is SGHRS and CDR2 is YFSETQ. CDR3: CASSLGIQGTIYF. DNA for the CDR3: TGCGCCAGCAGCTTGGGGATCCAGGGCACCATATATTTT. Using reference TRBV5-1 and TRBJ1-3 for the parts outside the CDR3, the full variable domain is KAGVTQTPRYLIKTRGQQVTLSCSPISGHRSVSWYQQTPGQGLQFLFEYFSETQRNKGNFPGRFSGRQFSNSRSEMNVSTLELGDSALYLCASSLGIQGTIYFGEGSWLTVV.

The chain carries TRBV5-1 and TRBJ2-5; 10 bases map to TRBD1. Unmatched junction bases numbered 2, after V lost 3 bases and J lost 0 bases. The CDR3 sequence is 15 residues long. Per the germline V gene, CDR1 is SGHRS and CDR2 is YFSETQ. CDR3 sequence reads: CASSSGQGNQETQYF. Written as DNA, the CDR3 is TGCGCCAGCAGCTCGGGACAGGGGAACCAAGAGACCCAGTACTTC.

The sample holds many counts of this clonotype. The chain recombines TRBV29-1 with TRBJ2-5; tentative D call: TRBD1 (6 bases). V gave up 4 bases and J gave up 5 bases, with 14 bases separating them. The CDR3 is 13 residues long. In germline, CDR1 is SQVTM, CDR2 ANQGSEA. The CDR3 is CSVAQGKGETQYF. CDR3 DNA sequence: TGCAGCGTTGCCCAGGGGAAGGGGGAGACCCAGTACTTC.

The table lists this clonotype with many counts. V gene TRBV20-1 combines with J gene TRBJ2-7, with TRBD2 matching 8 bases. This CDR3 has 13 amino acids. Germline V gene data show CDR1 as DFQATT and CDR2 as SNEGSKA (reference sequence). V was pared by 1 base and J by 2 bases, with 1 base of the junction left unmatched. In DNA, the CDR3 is TGCAGTGCTAGAGGTAGCGGGACCTACGAGCAGTACTTC. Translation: CSARGSGTYEQYF.

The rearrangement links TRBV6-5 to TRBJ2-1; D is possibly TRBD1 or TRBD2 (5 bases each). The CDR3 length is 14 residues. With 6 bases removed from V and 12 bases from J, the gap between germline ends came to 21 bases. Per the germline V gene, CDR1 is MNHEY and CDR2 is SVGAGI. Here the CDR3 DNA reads TGTGCCAGCAGCTCCACTTGGGACCTTCGGGGGCAGTTCTTC. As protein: CASSSTWDLRGQFF.

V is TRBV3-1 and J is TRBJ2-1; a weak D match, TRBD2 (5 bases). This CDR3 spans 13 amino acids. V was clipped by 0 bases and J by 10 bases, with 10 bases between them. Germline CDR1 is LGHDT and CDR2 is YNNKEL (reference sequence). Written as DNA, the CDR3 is TGTGCCAGCAGCCAAGAGGGCGGGTGGGAGCAGTTCTTC. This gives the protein CASSQEGGWEQFF.

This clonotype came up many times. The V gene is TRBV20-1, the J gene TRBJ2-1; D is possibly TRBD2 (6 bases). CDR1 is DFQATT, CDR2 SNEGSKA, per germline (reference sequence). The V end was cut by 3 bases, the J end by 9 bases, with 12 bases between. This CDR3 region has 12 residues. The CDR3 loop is CSASGRGGEQFF. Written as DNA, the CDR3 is TGCAGTGCTAGCGGGAGAGGAGGTGAGCAGTTCTTC.

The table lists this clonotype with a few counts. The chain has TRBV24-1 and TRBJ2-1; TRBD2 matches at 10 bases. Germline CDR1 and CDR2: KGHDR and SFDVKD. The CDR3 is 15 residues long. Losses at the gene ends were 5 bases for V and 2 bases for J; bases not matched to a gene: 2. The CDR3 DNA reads TGTGCCACCAGTGTAGGGACTAGCGCCTACAATGAGCAGTTCTTC. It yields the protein CATSVGTSAYNEQFF.

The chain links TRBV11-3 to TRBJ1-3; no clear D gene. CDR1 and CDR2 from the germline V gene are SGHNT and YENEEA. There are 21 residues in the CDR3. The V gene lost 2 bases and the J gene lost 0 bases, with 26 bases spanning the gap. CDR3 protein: CASSLIIWGVVSGSSGNTIYF. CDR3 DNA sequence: TGTGCCAGCAGCTTAATTATTTGGGGTGTCGTCTCTGGAAGCTCTGGAAACACCATATATTTT.

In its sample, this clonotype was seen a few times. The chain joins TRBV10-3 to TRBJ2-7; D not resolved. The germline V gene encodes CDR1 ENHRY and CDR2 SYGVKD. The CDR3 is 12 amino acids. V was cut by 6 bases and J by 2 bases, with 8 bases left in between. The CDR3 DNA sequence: TGTGCCATCAGAGATGAAACCTACGAGCAGTACTTC. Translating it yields CAIRDETYEQYF.

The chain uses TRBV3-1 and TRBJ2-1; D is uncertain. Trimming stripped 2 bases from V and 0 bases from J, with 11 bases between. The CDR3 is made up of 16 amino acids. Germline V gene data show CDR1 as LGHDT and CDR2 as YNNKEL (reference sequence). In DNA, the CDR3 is TGTGCCAGCAGCCAACTACAAGACAACTCCTACAATGAGCAGTTCTTC. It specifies CASSQLQDNSYNEQFF.

The DNA of the CDR3 is TGTGCCACCAGCAGAGATGGAGGGCGGGAAGAGACCCAGTACTTC. It yields the protein CATSRDGGREETQYF. The chain carries TRBV15 and TRBJ2-5; D might be TRBD2 (6 bases). V was trimmed by 0 bases and J by 3 bases, leaving 11 bases between them. The CDR3 sequence is 15 residues long. The germline CDR1 and CDR2 sequences are LNHNV and YYDKDF (reference sequence).

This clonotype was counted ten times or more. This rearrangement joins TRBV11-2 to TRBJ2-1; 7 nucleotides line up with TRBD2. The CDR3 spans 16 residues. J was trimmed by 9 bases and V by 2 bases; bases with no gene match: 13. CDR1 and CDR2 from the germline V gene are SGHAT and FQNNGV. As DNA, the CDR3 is TGTGCCAGCAGCTTAACAGAGGGGAGGGCCGGAATTGAGCAGTTCTTC. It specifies CASSLTEGRAGIEQFF. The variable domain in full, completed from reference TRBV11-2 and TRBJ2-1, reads EAGVAQSPRYKIIEKRQSVAFWCNPISGHATLYWYQQILGQGPKLLIQFQNNGVVDDSQLPKDRFSAERLKGVDSTLKIQPAKLEDSAVYLCASSLTEGRAGIEQFFGPGTRLTVL.

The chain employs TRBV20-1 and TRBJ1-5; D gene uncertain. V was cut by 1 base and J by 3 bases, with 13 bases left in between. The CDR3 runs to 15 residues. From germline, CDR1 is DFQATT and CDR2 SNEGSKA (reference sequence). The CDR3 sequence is CSARGRSSPNQPQHF. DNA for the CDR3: TGCAGTGCTAGAGGCAGGTCCAGCCCCAATCAGCCCCAGCATTTT.

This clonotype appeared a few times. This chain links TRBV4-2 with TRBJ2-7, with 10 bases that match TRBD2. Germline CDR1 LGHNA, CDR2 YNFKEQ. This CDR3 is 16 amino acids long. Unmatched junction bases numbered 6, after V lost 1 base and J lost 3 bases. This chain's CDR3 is CASSQAASGGGYEQYV. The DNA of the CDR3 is TGTGCCAGCAGCCAAGCGGCTAGCGGGGGAGGCTACGAGCAGTACGTC.

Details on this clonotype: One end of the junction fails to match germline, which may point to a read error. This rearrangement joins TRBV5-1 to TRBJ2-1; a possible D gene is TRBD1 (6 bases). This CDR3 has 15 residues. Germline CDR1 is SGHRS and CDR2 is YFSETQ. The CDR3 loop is CASSLGEQGSNDQFF. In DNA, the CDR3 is TGCGCCAGCAGCTTGGGTGAACAGGGTAGCAATGATCAGTTCTTC.

CDR3 nucleotide sequence: TGCAGTGCTGGGCAGGGGGCCGAGCAGTACGTC. This sequence encodes CSAGQGAEQYV. This chain joins TRBV20-1 and TRBJ2-7; TRBD1 matches at 8 bases. V lost 5 bases, J lost 6 bases, and 3 bases stayed unmatched. CDR1 is DFQATT and CDR2 is SNEGSKA in the germline V gene (reference sequence). The CDR3 has 11 amino acids.

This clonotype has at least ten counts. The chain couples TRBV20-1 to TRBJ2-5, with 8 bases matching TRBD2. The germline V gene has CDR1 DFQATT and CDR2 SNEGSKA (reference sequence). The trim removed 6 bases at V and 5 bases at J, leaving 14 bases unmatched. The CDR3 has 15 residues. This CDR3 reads CSARGYGREGETQYF. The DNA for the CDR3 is TGCAGTGCACGCGGATACGGGAGGGAGGGGGAGACCCAGTACTTC.

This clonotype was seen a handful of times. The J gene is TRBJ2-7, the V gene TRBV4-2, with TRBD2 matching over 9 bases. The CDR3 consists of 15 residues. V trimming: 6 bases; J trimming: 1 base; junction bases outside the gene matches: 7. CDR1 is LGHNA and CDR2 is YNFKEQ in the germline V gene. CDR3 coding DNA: TGTGCCAGCAGGGGGGGACTAGCTAGGTCCTACGAGCAGTACTTC. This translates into CASRGGLARSYEQYF.

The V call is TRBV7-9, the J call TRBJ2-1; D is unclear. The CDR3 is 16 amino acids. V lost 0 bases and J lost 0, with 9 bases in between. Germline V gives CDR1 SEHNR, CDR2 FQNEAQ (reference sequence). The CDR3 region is CASSLALSISYNEQFF. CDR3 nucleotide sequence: TGTGCCAGCAGCTTAGCGTTATCTATCTCCTACAATGAGCAGTTCTTC.

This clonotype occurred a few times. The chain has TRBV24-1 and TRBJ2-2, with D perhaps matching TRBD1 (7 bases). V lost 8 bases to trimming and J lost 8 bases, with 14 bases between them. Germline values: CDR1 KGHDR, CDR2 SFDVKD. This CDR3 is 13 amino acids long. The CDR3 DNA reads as TGTGCCACCACGGAGGGGGCGACGGGGGAGCTGTTTTTT. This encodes CATTEGATGELFF.